The present T cell receptor (beta chain) was sequenced within a study of T cell repertoires in cytomegalovirus infection. This CDR3 has 13 amino acids. The germline V gene encodes CDR1 LGHNT and CDR2 FRNRAP. The V gene lost 7 bases and the J gene lost 6 bases, with 15 bases spanning the gap. A note on this clonotype: Its target is not known.

TCRdb fed the reads into MiXCR, producing one record per CDR3 protein. This table holds a few hundred thousand distinct CDR3 sequences, roughly 34% found once. The material was cultured PBMCs, obtained from culture after CMV antigen stimulation. This chain joins TRBV12-5 and TRBJ1-1; weak D call: TRBD1 (5 bases). The clonotype was recovered from a human donor in good health (CMV status not recorded). Some clones in this sample may be carry-over from other donors' samples. This chain's CDR3 is CASAIGWGAEAFF. The CDR3 DNA is TGTGCTAGTGCCATAGGGTGGGGGGCTGAAGCTTTCTTT.